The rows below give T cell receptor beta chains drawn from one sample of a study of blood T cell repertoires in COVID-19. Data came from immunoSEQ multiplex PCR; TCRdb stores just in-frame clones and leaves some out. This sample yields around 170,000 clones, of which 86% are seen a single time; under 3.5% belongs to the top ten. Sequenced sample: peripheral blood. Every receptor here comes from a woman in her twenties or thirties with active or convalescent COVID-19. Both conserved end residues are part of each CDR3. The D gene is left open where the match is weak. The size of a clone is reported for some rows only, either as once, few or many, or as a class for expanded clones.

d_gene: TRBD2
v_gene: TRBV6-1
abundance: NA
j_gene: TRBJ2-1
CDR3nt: TGTGCCAGCAGTGAATTAGCGGGAGTCGGCAATGAGCAGTTCTTC
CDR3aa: CASSELAGVGNEQFF

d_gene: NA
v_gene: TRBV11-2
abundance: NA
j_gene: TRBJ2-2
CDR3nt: TGTGCCAGCAGCTCCCGTGGGACAAGCACCGGGGAGCTGTTTTTT
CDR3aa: CASSSRGTSTGELFF

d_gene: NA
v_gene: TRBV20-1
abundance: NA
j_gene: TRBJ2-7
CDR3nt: TGCAGTGCTAGTCGACAGATCAACTCCTACGAGCAGTACTTC
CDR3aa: CSASRQINSYEQYF

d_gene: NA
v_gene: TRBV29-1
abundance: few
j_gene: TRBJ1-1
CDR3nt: TGCAGCGTTGCGGAGGGGTGGATGAACACTGAAGCTTTCTTT
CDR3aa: CSVAEGWMNTEAFF

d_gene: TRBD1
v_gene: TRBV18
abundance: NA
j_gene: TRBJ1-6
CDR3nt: TGTGCCAGCTCGGTAGGACAGGGGAATAATTCACCCCTCCACTTT
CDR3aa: CASSVGQGNNSPLHF

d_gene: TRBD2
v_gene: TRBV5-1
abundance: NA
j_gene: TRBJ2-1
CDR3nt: TGCGCCAGCAGCCCTTTACCTAGCGGGGGAAACAATGAGCAGTTCTTC
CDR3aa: CASSPLPSGGNNEQFF

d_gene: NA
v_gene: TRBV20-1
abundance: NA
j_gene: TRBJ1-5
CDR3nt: TGCAGTGCTAGTAACAGGGTTATCGGGAATCAGCCCCAGCATTTT
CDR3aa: CSASNRVIGNQPQHF

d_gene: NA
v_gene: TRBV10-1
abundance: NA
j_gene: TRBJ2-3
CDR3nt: TGCGCCAGCAGTAGGAGTAGCGGTAACACAGATACGCAGTATTTT
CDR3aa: CASSRSSGNTDTQYF

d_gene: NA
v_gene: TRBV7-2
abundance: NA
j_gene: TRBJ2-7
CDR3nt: TGTGCCAGCAGCTTAGCTAGAATCTTCTACGAGCAGTACTTC
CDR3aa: CASSLARIFYEQYF

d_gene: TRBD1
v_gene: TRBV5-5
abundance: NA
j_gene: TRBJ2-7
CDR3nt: TGTGCCAGCAGCTTGGGTGGGACAGGGTTCTCCTACGAGCAGTACTTC
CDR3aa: CASSLGGTGFSYEQYF

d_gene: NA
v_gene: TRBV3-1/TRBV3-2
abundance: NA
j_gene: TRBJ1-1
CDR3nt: TGTGCCAGCAGCCAAGGAGGCTCGGCTCTGAACACTGAAGCTTTCTTT
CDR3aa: CASSQGGSALNTEAFF

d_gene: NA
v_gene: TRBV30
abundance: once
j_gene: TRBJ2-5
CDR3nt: TGTGCCTGGAGTGAAGGGGCCGGGGGTCGTAAGGAGACCCAGTACTTC
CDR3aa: CAWSEGAGGRKETQYF

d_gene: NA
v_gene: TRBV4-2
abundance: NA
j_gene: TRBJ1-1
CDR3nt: TGTGCCAGCAGCCAAGAATACACCTCGAACACTGAAGCTTTCTTT
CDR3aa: CASSQEYTSNTEAFF

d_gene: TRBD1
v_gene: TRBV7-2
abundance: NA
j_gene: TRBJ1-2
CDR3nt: TGTGCCAGCAGCTTGGGGACAGGGCAAGATGGCTACACCTTC
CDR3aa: CASSLGTGQDGYTF

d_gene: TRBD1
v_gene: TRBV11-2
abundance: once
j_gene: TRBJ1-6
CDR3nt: TGTGCCAGCAGCCGGGACAGCCCAAACTCCTATAATTCACCCCTCCACTTT
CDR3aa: CASSRDSPNSYNSPLHF

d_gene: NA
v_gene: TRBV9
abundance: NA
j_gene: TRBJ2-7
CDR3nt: TGTGCCAGCAGCGTAGGGGCGGGGATGTACGAGCAGTACTTC
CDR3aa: CASSVGAGMYEQYF

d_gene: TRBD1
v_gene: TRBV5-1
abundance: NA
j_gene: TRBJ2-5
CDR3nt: TGCGCCAGCAGCACCGGGACAGCTCAAGAGACCCAGTACTTC
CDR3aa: CASSTGTAQETQYF

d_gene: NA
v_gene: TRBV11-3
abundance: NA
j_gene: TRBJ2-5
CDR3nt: TGTGCCAGCACCAGAGACAGGCACCAAGAGACCCAGTACTTC
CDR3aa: CASTRDRHQETQYF

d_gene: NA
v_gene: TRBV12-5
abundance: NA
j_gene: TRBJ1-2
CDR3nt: TGTGCTAGTTCGGGGGGCGGCTATGGCTACACCTTC
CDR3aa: CASSGGGYGYTF

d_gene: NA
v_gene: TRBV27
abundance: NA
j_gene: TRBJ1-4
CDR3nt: TGTGCCAGCAGTTCAGCAGGGGCCCAGGAGGAAAAACTGTTTTTT
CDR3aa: CASSSAGAQEEKLFF

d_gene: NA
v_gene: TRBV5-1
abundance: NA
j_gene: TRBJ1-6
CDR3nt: TGCGCCAGCAGCTTTGGTCACGGAGGAAATTCACCCCTCCACTTT
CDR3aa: CASSFGHGGNSPLHF

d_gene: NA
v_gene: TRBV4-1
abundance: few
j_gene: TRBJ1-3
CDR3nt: TGCGCCAGCAGCCAAGCCAGGGTGGGAGGAAACACCATATATTTT
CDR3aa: CASSQARVGGNTIYF

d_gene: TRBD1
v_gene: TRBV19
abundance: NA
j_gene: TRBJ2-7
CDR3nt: TGTGCCAGTAGTTTAGGGACAGGCTCCTACGAGCAGTACTTC
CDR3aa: CASSLGTGSYEQYF